This is a list of T cell receptor beta chains from one sample in a study of blood T cell repertoires in COVID-19. The table came from immunoSEQ multiplex PCR; TCRdb's copy has only in-frame clones and leaves some out. The top ten hold 5% to 6.5% of the sample, which has about 190,000 clones, approximately 85% seen once. Sequenced input: peripheral blood. These receptors came from a woman aged 70-85 years with active or convalescent COVID-19. The CDR3 runs from the conserved cysteine through the conserved F or W. D genes are given only for firm matches. Not all rows give a size; the values are once, few, many and, for expanded clones, a class.

once	TRBJ2-1	TRBV19	.	TGTGCCAGTAGTAAACAATACAATGAGCAGTTCTTC	CASSKQYNEQFF
.	TRBJ2-1	TRBV7-9	.	TGTGCCAGCAGCTTATATCAGGGTAGGGATGAGCAGTTCTTC	CASSLYQGRDEQFF
.	TRBJ1-5	TRBV4-1	TRBD1	TGCGCCAGCAGCCAAGAGGGGACAGGGTTTCTGCCCCAGCATTTT	CASSQEGTGFLPQHF
.	TRBJ2-3	TRBV7-3	.	TGTGCCAGCAGCTTAACGCGGGGCACAGATACGCAGTATTTT	CASSLTRGTDTQYF
.	TRBJ1-4	TRBV24-1	.	TGTGCCACCAGTGACCCACAGGGTCCTAATGAAAAACTGTTTTTT	CATSDPQGPNEKLFF
.	TRBJ2-3	TRBV3-1/TRBV3-2	.	TGTGCCAGCATGGACTCCCGCACAGATACGCAGTATTTT	CASMDSRTDTQYF
.	TRBJ2-3	TRBV9	.	TGTGCCAGCAGTCCCGGGACACAGGACACAGATACGCAGTATTTT	CASSPGTQDTDTQYF
.	TRBJ2-4	TRBV21-1	.	TGTGCCAGCAGCCCAATAATACTGCTAGCCAAAAACATTCAGTACTTC	CASSPIILLAKNIQYF
.	TRBJ2-7	TRBV5-1	.	TGCGCCAGCAGCCCCGGGGTCGGCTCTCTCGAGCAGTACTTC	CASSPGVGSLEQYF
.	TRBJ2-6	TRBV19	.	TGTGCCAGTAAAGCGTTAGGTACTGGGGCCAACGTCCTGACTTTC	CASKALGTGANVLTF
.	TRBJ1-1	TRBV12-5	TRBD1	TGTGCTAGTGGCTCACAGGGGGCGAGAACTGAAGCTTTCTTT	CASGSQGARTEAFF
once	TRBJ2-5	TRBV15	.	TGTGCCACCAGTCTTCGGTGGGAGACCCAGTACTTC	CATSLRWETQYF
.	TRBJ2-2	TRBV4-1	.	TGCGCCAGCAGCCAAGCCGACTTGGTCAGGGGCGGGGAGCTGTTTTTT	CASSQADLVRGGELFF
.	TRBJ1-1	TRBV5-6	TRBD1	TGTGCCAGCAGCTTCAGGGGGCGAACTCCCACTGAAGCTTTCTTT	CASSFRGRTPTEAFF
.	TRBJ2-1	TRBV9	TRBD2	TGTGCCAGCAGCGGGGGACTAGCGGGGTACAATGAGCAGTTCTTC	CASSGGLAGYNEQFF
.	TRBJ2-5	TRBV3-1/TRBV3-2	TRBD2	TGTGCCAGCAGCCATGGCCCTAGCGGGAGCCTCCGAGAGACCCAGTACTTC	CASSHGPSGSLRETQYF
.	TRBJ1-2	TRBV27	TRBD1	TGTGCCAGCAGTTTTTTCCCCCCCCGGGACAGGGGGACCCAATCTAACTATGGCTACACCTTC	CASSFFPPRDRGTQSNYGYTF
.	TRBJ1-1	TRBV18	.	TGTGCCAGCTCACCATCAATGAGGAACACTGAAGCTTTCTTT	CASSPSMRNTEAFF
.	TRBJ2-2	TRBV6-7	TRBD2	TGTGCCAGCACCCGACTAGCGGCCTGTGCCGGGGAGCTGTTTTTT	CASTRLAACAGELFF
.	TRBJ2-5	TRBV3-1/TRBV3-2	.	TGTGCCAGCAGCCAAGCTAGCTTCCAAGAGACCCAGTACTTC	CASSQASFQETQYF
.	TRBJ2-1	TRBV7-3	.	TGTGCCAGCAGCTTAGAGGGAGGCGGATACAATGAGCAGTTCTTC	CASSLEGGGYNEQFF
once	TRBJ1-1	TRBV19	.	TGTGCCAGTAGAGATAAAAGCGCCCCTGAAGCTTTCTTT	CASRDKSAPEAFF
.	TRBJ1-2	TRBV28	TRBD1	TGTGCCAGCAGGCCGGGACAGGGGGCTTTGAGCTACACCTTC	CASRPGQGALSYTF
.	TRBJ1-2	TRBV18	TRBD1	TGTGCCAGCTCACCCACAGCTACCGGGACAGGCAACTATGGCTACACCTTC	CASSPTATGTGNYGYTF
.	TRBJ2-7	TRBV6-5	TRBD2	TGTGCCAGCAGCTTATTCGGGACTAGTAGTTACGAGCAGTACTTC	CASSLFGTSSYEQYF
.	TRBJ2-7	TRBV2	TRBD2	TGTGCCAGCAGAAGCGGGGGCGACTACGAGCAGTACTTC	CASRSGGDYEQYF
.	TRBJ1-2	TRBV29-1	TRBD1	TGCAGCGGTGGACAGGGAGACTATGGCTACACCTTC	CSGGQGDYGYTF
.	TRBJ1-2	TRBV5-1	TRBD1	TGCGCCAGCAGCTTGGGACAGGGTCGCGGCTACACCTTC	CASSLGQGRGYTF
once	TRBJ1-4	TRBV3-1/TRBV3-2	TRBD1	TGTGCCAGCAGCCAAGATCCGGTGACAGGGACTAATGAAAAACTGTTTTTT	CASSQDPVTGTNEKLFF
.	TRBJ2-7	TRBV11-2	TRBD1	TGTGCCAGCAGCTATGACAGGGCGAGGGAGCAGTACTTC	CASSYDRAREQYF
.	TRBJ1-1	TRBV28	.	TGTGCCAGCAGTTTAGTCGCCAGGGAAGCTTTCTTT	CASSLVAREAFF
.	TRBJ2-7	TRBV5-1	.	TGCGCCAGCAGCTTTGGCTCACTGGGGAGCTCCTACGAGCAGTACTTC	CASSFGSLGSSYEQYF
once	TRBJ1-2	TRBV6-1	TRBD1	TGTGCCAGCAGTGACCCGGGACAGGACTATGGCTACACCTTC	CASSDPGQDYGYTF
few	TRBJ1-3	TRBV5-6	TRBD1	TGTGCCAGCAGCGGGGACAGGGGATTCTCTGGAAACACCATATATTTT	CASSGDRGFSGNTIYF
few	TRBJ1-3	TRBV18	.	TGTGCCAGCTCACCACGAGGTCAGAGCTCTGGAAACACCATATATTTT	CASSPRGQSSGNTIYF
.	TRBJ2-7	TRBV7-9	TRBD2	TGTGCCAGCAGCGACTCCGGGACTAGCTCGTACGAGCAGTACTTC	CASSDSGTSSYEQYF
.	TRBJ1-1	TRBV5-4	.	TGTGCCAGCAGCTTAACCGGGAGGTGGACTGAAGCTTTCTTT	CASSLTGRWTEAFF
.	TRBJ2-1	TRBV2	TRBD2	TGTGCCAGCGACCTAGCGGGAGGATACAATGAGCAGTTCTTC	CASDLAGGYNEQFF
.	TRBJ2-7	TRBV3-1/TRBV3-2	.	TGTGCCAGCAGCCAAGACCGGAGTGTCACCTACGAGCAGTACTTC	CASSQDRSVTYEQYF
.	TRBJ2-5	TRBV5-1	.	TGCGCCAGCAGCTCCTGGACAGAAGAGACCCAGTACTTC	CASSSWTEETQYF
.	TRBJ2-5	TRBV5-1	TRBD2	TGCGCCAGCAGCTTGGGACCTAGCGGGACCCTCCAAGAGACCCAGTACTTC	CASSLGPSGTLQETQYF